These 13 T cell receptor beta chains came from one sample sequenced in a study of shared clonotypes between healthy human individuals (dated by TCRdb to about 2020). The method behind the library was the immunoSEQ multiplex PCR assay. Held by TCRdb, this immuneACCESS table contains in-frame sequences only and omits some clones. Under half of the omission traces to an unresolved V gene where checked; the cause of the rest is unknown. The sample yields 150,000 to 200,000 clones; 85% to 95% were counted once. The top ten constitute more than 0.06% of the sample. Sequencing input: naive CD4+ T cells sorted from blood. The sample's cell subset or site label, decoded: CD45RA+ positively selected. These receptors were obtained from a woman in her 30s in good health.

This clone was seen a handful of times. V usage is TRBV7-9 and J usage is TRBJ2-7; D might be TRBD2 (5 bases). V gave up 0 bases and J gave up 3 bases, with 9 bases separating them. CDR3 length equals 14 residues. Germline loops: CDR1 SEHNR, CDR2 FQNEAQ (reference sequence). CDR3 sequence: CASSLASRGYEQYF. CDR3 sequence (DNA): TGTGCCAGCAGCTTAGCGAGCCGGGGCTACGAGCAGTACTTC.

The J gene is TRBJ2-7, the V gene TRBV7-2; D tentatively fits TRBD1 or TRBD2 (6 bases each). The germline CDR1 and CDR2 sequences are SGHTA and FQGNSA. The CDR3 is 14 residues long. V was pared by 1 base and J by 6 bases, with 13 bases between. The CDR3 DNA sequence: TGTGCCAGCAGCTTAGTGGAGGGGGGCGGCGAGCAGTACTTC. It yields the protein CASSLVEGGGEQYF.

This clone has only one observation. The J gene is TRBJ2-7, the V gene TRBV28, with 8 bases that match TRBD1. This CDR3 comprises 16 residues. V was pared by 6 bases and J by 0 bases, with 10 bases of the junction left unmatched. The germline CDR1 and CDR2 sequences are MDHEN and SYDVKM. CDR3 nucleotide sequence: TGTGCCAGCAGCCGGACGGCAGGGGGCCGCTCCTACGAGCAGTACTTC. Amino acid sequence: CASSRTAGGRSYEQYF. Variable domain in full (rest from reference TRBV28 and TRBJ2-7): DVKVTQSSRYLVKRTGEKVFLECVQDMDHENMFWYRQDPGLGLRLIYFSYDVKMKEKGDIPEGYSVSREKKERFSLILESASTNQTSMYLCASSRTAGGRSYEQYFGPGTRLTVT.

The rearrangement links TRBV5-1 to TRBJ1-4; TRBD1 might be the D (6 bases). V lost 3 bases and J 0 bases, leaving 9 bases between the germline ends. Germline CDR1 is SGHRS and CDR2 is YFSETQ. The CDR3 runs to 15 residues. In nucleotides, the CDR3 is TGCGCCAGCAGCTGGACAGCCGCAACTAATGAAAAACTGTTTTTT. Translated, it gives CASSWTAATNEKLFF. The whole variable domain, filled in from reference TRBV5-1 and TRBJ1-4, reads KAGVTQTPRYLIKTRGQQVTLSCSPISGHRSVSWYQQTPGQGLQFLFEYFSETQRNKGNFPGRFSGRQFSNSRSEMNVSTLELGDSALYLCASSWTAATNEKLFFGSGTQLSVL.

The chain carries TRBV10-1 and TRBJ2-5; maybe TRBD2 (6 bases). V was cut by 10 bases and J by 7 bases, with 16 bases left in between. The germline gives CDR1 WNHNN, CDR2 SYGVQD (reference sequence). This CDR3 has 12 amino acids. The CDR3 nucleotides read TGCGCCACCGGAGGAGGGTCGGGGACCCAGTACTTC. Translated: CATGGGSGTQYF.

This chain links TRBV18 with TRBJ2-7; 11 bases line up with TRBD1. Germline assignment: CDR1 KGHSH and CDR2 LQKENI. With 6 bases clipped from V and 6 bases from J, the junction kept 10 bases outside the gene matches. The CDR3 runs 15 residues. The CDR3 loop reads CASSPPGQGGFEQYF. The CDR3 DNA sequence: TGTGCCAGCTCGCCGCCGGGACAGGGGGGGTTCGAGCAGTACTTC.

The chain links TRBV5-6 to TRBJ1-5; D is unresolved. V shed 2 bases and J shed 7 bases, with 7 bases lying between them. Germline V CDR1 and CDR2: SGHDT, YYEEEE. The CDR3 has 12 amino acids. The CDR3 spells CASSLGRQPQHF. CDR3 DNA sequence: TGTGCCAGCAGCTTAGGTCGGCAGCCCCAGCATTTT. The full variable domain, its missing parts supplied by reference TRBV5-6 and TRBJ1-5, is DAGVTQSPTHLIKTRGQQVTLRCSPKSGHDTVSWYQQALGQGPQFIFQYYEEEERQRGNFPDRFSGHQFPNYSSELNVNALLLGDSALYLCASSLGRQPQHFGDGTRLSIL.

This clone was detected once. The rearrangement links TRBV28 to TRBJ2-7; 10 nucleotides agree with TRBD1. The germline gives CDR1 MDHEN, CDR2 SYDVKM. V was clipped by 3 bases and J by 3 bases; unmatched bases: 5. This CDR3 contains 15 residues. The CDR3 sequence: CASSLTGGAFYEQYF. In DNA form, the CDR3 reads TGTGCCAGCAGTTTGACAGGGGGCGCCTTCTACGAGCAGTACTTC.

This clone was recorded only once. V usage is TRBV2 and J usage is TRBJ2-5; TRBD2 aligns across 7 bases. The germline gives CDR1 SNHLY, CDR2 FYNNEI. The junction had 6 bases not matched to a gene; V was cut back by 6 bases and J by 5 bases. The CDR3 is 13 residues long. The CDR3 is CASRAGVLETQYF. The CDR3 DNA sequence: TGTGCCAGCAGGGCGGGAGTGTTGGAGACCCAGTACTTC.

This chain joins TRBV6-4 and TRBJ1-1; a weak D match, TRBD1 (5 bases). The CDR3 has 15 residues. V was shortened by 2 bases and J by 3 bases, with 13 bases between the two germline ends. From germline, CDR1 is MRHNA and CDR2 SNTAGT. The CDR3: CASSDKGPRDTEAFF. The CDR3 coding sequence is TGTGCCAGCAGTGACAAGGGGCCTCGAGACACTGAAGCTTTCTTT.

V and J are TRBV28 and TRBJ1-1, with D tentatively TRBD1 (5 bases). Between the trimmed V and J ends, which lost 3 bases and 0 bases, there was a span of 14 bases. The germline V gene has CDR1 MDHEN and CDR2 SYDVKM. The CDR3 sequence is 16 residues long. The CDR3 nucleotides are TGTGCCAGCAGTTTGCGGGCGAGGACAATGAACACTGAAGCTTTCTTT. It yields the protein CASSLRARTMNTEAFF. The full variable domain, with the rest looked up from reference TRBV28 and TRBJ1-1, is DVKVTQSSRYLVKRTGEKVFLECVQDMDHENMFWYRQDPGLGLRLIYFSYDVKMKEKGDIPEGYSVSREKKERFSLILESASTNQTSMYLCASSLRARTMNTEAFFGQGTRLTVV.

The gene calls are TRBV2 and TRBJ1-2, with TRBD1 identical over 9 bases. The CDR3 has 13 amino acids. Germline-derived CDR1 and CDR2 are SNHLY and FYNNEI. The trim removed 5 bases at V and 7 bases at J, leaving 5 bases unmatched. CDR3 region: CASSRTGDIGYTF. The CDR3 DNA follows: TGTGCCAGCAGTCGGACAGGGGATATTGGCTACACCTTC.

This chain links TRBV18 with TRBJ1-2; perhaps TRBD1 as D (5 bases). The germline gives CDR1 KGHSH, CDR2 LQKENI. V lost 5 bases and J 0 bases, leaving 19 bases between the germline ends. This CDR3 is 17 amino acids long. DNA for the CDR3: TGTGCCAGCTCATTTAACCCCATTCAGGGCCCTAACTATGGCTACACCTTC. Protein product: CASSFNPIQGPNYGYTF.